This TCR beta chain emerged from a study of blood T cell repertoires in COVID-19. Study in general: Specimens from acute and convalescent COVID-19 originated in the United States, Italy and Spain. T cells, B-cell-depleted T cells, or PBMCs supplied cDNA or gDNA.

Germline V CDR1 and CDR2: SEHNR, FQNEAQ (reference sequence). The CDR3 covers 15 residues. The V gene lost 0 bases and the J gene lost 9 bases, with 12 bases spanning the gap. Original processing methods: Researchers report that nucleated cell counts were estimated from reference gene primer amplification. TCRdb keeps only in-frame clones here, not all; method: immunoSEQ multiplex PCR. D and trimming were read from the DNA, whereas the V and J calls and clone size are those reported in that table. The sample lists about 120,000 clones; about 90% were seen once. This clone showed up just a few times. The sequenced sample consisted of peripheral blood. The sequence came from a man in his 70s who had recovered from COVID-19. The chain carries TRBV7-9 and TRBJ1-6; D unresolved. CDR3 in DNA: TGTGCCAGCAGCTTAGCTGAGGGATTCGGTTCACCCCTCCACTTT. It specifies CASSLAEGFGSPLHF.